Below, one T cell receptor beta chain is given with its context. Its antigen is undetermined. The data were taken from a study of CD8 T cells in Susac syndrome. Study-wide findings and caveats: The study acknowledged a relatively small number of individuals in its TCR sequencing and HLA analysis.

Recently defined diagnostic criteria classed the Susac syndrome patients as definite or probable. Negative isolation was applied to CD8+ and CD4+ T cells, and FACS enrichment was applied to TEMRA cells. Random hexamers primed reverse transcription of about 0.45 to 1 ug RNA. TCR beta CDR3 was amplified by immunoSEQ covering 54 Vbeta and 13 Jbeta. One entry per CDR3 protein, called by TCRdb with MiXCR from the immunoSEQ multiplex PCR reads. The repertoire consists of 200,000 or so distinct CDR3 sequences, with nearly 97% occurring once and the leading ten covering approximately 0.098%. The V and J ends lost 3 bases and 3 bases respectively, with 22 bases between them. Germline CDR1 and CDR2: GTSNPN and SVGIG (reference sequence). This CDR3 is built from 17 residues.

The TCR sequence derives from a human donor with Susac syndrome. V usage is TRBV30 and J usage is TRBJ2-3; D is possibly TRBD1 (6 bases). Sequencing was performed on CD4+ T cells from PBMCs. The CDR3 here is CAWRSREGQIPTDTQYF. CDR3 nucleotide sequence: TGTGCCTGGAGGTCCCGCGAGGGACAAATCCCGACAGATACGCAGTATTTT.